A selection of T cell receptor beta chains follows, all from one sample in a study of T cell responses to AZD1222 COVID-19 vaccine. Assay: immunoSEQ multiplex PCR; the TCRdb copy retains only in-frame clones and omits some. The sample shows under 150,000 clones, 80% to 90% of them seen only once. This sample comprised peripheral blood, obtained 28 days after the second AZD1222 dose. These TCRs come from an adult who received the AZD1222 COVID-19 vaccine. CDR3s include the opening cysteine and the closing phenylalanine or tryptophan.

TRBV29-1	TRBJ1-1	CSDAWGAFF
TRBV10-3	TRBJ2-7	CAISLSSYEQYF
TRBV5-1	TRBJ2-1	CASSPGLAGKSSYNEQFF
TRBV19	TRBJ1-5	CATDQGNDQPQHF
TRBV2	TRBJ2-2	CASNLRGGVNTGELFF
TRBV18	TRBJ1-5	CASSGSGAPQPQHF
TRBV6-5	TRBJ1-4	CASSTGTDEKLFF
TRBV19	TRBJ1-5	CASRDDRNQPQHF
TRBV30	TRBJ1-1	CAWSIPGVNTEAFF
TRBV7-2	TRBJ2-7	CASSLVQPYEQYF
TRBV18	TRBJ1-2	CASSPTSYVGGNRYGYTF
TRBV3-1/TRBV3-2	TRBJ1-2	CASSLTPVNYGYTF
TRBV6-1	TRBJ1-4	CASSARQGAANEKLFF
TRBV10-1	TRBJ1-1	CASSRTGSLEAFF
TRBV9	TRBJ1-1	CASSPQGGAIGTEAFF
TRBV7-2	TRBJ1-1	CASSLVGNTEAFF
TRBV7-8	TRBJ1-1	CASSLVDGTEAFF
TRBV18	TRBJ1-6	CASSPTGGNSPLHF
TRBV5-6	TRBJ1-2	CASSLGPLGGYGYTF
TRBV7-9	TRBJ1-6	CASSDWDSFNSPLHF
TRBV5-4	TRBJ1-1	CASSFSSGAGAFF
TRBV30	TRBJ2-1	CAWSSAREQFF
TRBV12-3/TRBV12-4	TRBJ2-7	CASSLATLAYF
TRBV5-6	TRBJ1-2	CASSLGQGGGYTF
TRBV4-1	TRBJ1-4	CASSQDNEKLFF
TRBV6-6	TRBJ1-1	CASSPDRGARGATEAFF
TRBV3-1/TRBV3-2	TRBJ2-7	CASSHSQSSYEQYF
TRBV5-1	TRBJ1-2	CASSLGPSTGDGYTF
TRBV30	TRBJ1-4	CAWSGNRGNEKLFF
TRBV14	TRBJ1-1	CASSQGGTVAFF
TRBV15	TRBJ2-7	CATSREDTPTYEQYF
TRBV12-3/TRBV12-4	TRBJ1-2	CASSPNAGYGYTF
TRBV4-2	TRBJ2-7	CASSQTFSGSPSYEQYF
TRBV5-6	TRBJ2-3	CASSGRGPDTQYF
TRBV6-5	TRBJ1-2	CASSYDWQQGGYGYTF